These 19 T cell receptor beta chains originate from one sample sequenced in a study of regulatory T cells in long-lasting Graves disease. Time point described: persistent/refractory GD, antithyroid drugs over 5 years with positive TRAb. With RNA extracted from PBMCs as input, the TCR library was made. Combining iRepertoire HTBI primers with Arm-PCR of CDR3 regions, the authors built TCR beta libraries. TCRdb re-called the multiplex PCR reads with MiXCR, one entry per CDR3 protein. The sample shows hundreds of thousands of distinct CDR3 sequences, less than 25% of them seen only once. This material consisted of peripheral blood mononuclear cells (PBMCs), taken when the disease was refractory, from a patient treated with antithyroid drugs. These receptors were obtained from a female donor with Graves disease.

This clonotype was seen ten or more times. J is TRBJ2-7 and V is TRBV9, with no clear D. Trimming pared 3 bases from V and 0 bases from J, leaving 10 bases between. The length of the CDR3 is 14 residues. The germline V gene has CDR1 SGDLS and CDR2 YYNGEE. The CDR3 loop reads CASSETATSYEQYF. In nucleotides, the CDR3 is TGTGCCAGCAGCGAGACGGCCACCTCCTACGAGCAGTACTTC.

This clonotype was seen at least ten times. The chain combines TRBV28 with TRBJ1-1; D call uncertain. Germline values: CDR1 MDHEN, CDR2 SYDVKM. Trimming cost V 3 bases and J 1 base, with 9 bases left between them. This CDR3 contains 14 residues. CDR3 nucleotides: TGTGCCAGCAGTTTGGTAACCTCGAACACTGAAGCTTTCTTT. Translation: CASSLVTSNTEAFF.

The chain recombines TRBV7-9 with TRBJ1-4; the D gene is possibly TRBD1 (6 bases). The CDR3 length is 15 residues. The ends were cut back, 5 bases at V and 0 bases at J, with 10 bases in the middle. CDR1 is SEHNR, CDR2 FQNEAQ, per germline (reference sequence). The DNA for the CDR3 is TGTGCCAGCAGCCAGGGGTTCGCAACTAATGAAAAACTGTTTTTT. Translation gives CASSQGFATNEKLFF. Based on the CDR3 plus reference TRBV7-9 and TRBJ1-4, the full variable domain is DTGVSQNPRHKITKRGQNVTFRCDPISEHNRLYWYRQTLGQGPEFLTYFQNEAQLEKSRLLSDRFSAERPKGSFSTLEIQRTEQGDSAMYLCASSQGFATNEKLFFGSGTQLSVL.

The rearrangement uses TRBV4-2 and TRBJ2-7; 11 bases map to TRBD1. J lost 3 bases, V lost 0 bases, and 7 bases had no gene match. This CDR3 spans 17 amino acids. The germline V gene encodes CDR1 LGHNA and CDR2 YNFKEQ. The CDR3 loop reads CASSQDLTGTGGYEQYF. In DNA, the CDR3 is TGTGCCAGCAGCCAAGATCTTACCGGGACAGGGGGCTACGAGCAGTACTTC.

This clonotype was detected a few times. This chain joins TRBV10-3 and TRBJ1-1, with 9 bases aligning to TRBD1. CDR3 length: 15 residues. CDR1 and CDR2 (germline): ENHRY, SYGVKD. Losses at the gene ends were 10 bases for V and 2 bases for J; bases not matched to a gene: 11. The CDR3 spells CATSPWGQGNTEAFF. The CDR3 coding sequence is TGTGCCACCAGCCCGTGGGGACAGGGAAACACTGAAGCTTTCTTT.

The table lists this clonotype with many counts. The chain carries TRBV20-1 and TRBJ2-5; 13 nucleotides align to TRBD2. J gave up 5 bases and V 6 bases, and 9 bases lay outside the gene matches. Germline CDR1 reads DFQATT; CDR2 reads SNEGSKA (reference sequence). The CDR3 length is 15 residues. Here the CDR3 DNA reads TGCAGTGCCAGAACTAGCGGGAGGGCCGGGGAGACCCAGTACTTC. Translation gives CSARTSGRAGETQYF.

This clonotype was seen many times. The chain has TRBV5-1 and TRBJ2-3; no clear D gene. Between the trimmed V and J ends, which lost 1 base and 0 bases, there was a span of 12 bases. CDR1 is SGHRS, CDR2 YFSETQ, per germline. The CDR3 totals 16 residues. The CDR3 region has the DNA TGCGCCAGCAGCTTGAATGGACGGACGAGCACAGATACGCAGTATTTT. Residues: CASSLNGRTSTDTQYF.

This clonotype was observed at least ten times. The chain carries TRBV5-4 and TRBJ2-7; D possibly corresponds to TRBD1 (5 bases). The CDR3 runs 14 residues. V lost 4 bases to trimming and J lost 5 bases, with 16 bases between them. Looked up from germline, CDR1 is SGHNT and CDR2 is YYREEE (reference sequence). CDR3: CASSPRQILDEQYF. The CDR3, as DNA: TGTGCCAGCAGCCCGAGACAGATTCTCGACGAGCAGTACTTC.

There are many counts of this clonotype. This chain uses TRBV7-9 with TRBJ2-5; no clear D gene. The CDR3 contains 13 residues. The germline CDR1 and CDR2 sequences are SEHNR and FQNEAQ (reference sequence). V lost 1 base to trimming and J lost 3 bases, with 6 bases between them. CDR3 sequence reads: CASSLDGKETQYF. DNA for the CDR3: TGTGCCAGCAGCTTAGACGGAAAAGAGACCCAGTACTTC.

This clonotype came up many times. The genes are TRBV7-3 and TRBJ1-2, with 10 nucleotides matching TRBD1. CDR1 is SGHTA, CDR2 FQGTGA, per germline. The CDR3 sequence is 14 residues long. With 5 bases clipped from V and 8 bases from J, the junction kept 8 bases outside the gene matches. CDR3 in amino acids: CASSLGGTGDGYTF. The CDR3 bases are TGTGCCAGCAGCCTAGGGGGGACAGGGGACGGCTACACCTTC.

This CDR3 is CASSLGGAHPLNTEAFF. CDR3 bases: TGTGCCAGCAGCTTAGGGGGGGCGCACCCCCTGAACACTGAAGCTTTCTTT. The chain joins TRBV7-6 to TRBJ1-1; D is possibly TRBD1 (6 bases). The germline V and J ends were trimmed by 1 base and 0 bases, with 15 bases remaining between them. This CDR3 contains 17 residues. Germline loops: CDR1 SGHVS, CDR2 FNYEAQ.

The chain is built from TRBV10-3 and TRBJ1-5, with D possibly being TRBD1 (6 bases). In germline, CDR1 is ENHRY, CDR2 SYGVKD. This CDR3 contains 15 residues. The germline V and J ends were trimmed by 3 bases and 5 bases, with 14 bases remaining between them. CDR3 in DNA: TGTGCCATCAGTGATCCCCAACAGGGCTATCAGCCCCAGCATTTT. The encoded protein is CAISDPQQGYQPQHF.

V is TRBV13 and J is TRBJ2-2; 9 bases are a match to TRBD1. The germline CDR1 and CDR2 sequences are PRHDT and FYEKMQ (reference sequence). This CDR3 spans 16 amino acids. The V and J ends lost 5 bases and 7 bases, in that order; junction bases with no gene match: 11. Here the CDR3 reads CASSARTGESFGELFF. The CDR3 nucleotides are TGTGCCAGCAGCGCCCGGACAGGGGAAAGTTTCGGGGAGCTGTTTTTT. Full variable domain (remainder filled in from reference TRBV13 and TRBJ2-2): AAGVIQSPRHLIKEKRETATLKCYPIPRHDTVYWYQQGPGQDPQFLISFYEKMQSDKGSIPDRFSAQQFSDYHSELNMSSLELGDSALYFCASSARTGESFGELFFGEGSRLTVL.

The V gene is TRBV7-3, the J gene TRBJ2-1; D is unresolved. V was clipped by 4 bases and J by 6 bases, with 19 bases between them. The CDR3 has 16 amino acids. Germline CDR1 reads SGHTA; CDR2 reads FQGTGA. CDR3 protein: CASSSPSGGSRNEQFF. CDR3 sequence (DNA): TGTGCCAGCAGCTCTCCGTCCGGCGGAAGTCGCAATGAGCAGTTCTTC.

A remark on this clonotype: A read error is likely here: a far larger clone is one base away. It is unclear where the CDR3 begins or ends on the DNA, so no DNA is shown, and the CDR3 is as TCRdb lists it. V gene TRBV7-2 combines with J gene TRBJ1-2; the table's D gene call, TRBD1, was not cross checked with the DNA. The CDR3 region is 17 residues in length, termini included. Germline-derived CDR1 and CDR2 are SGHTA and FQGNSA. The CDR3 sequence is CASSTSGQGAFANGYTF.

In its sample, this clonotype was seen a few times. The V call is TRBV6-2 or TRBV6-3, the J call TRBJ2-1; 7 bases match TRBD1. The CDR3 runs to 17 residues. CDR1 is MNHEY, CDR2 SVGEGT, per germline. Losses at the gene ends were 4 bases for V and 2 bases for J; bases not matched to a gene: 11. The CDR3 bases are TGTGCCAGCAGTTCATCACTCCACAGGGGACCCTACAATGAGCAGTTCTTC. Its protein product is CASSSSLHRGPYNEQFF.

This clonotype came up many times. CDR3 region: CASSSGQGSGNTIYF. As DNA, the CDR3 is TGTGCCAGCAGCTCGGGACAGGGCTCTGGAAACACCATATATTTT. The chain employs TRBV11-2 and TRBJ1-3; 9 nucleotides match TRBD1. The CDR3 totals 15 residues. From germline, CDR1 is SGHAT and CDR2 FQNNGV. Trimming cost V 4 bases and J 0 bases; bases outside gene matches: 1.

The rearrangement uses TRBV30 and TRBJ2-7; TRBD1 aligns across 8 bases. CDR3 size: 11 residues. From germline, CDR1 is GTSNPN and CDR2 SVGIG (reference sequence). V lost 2 bases, J lost 9 bases, and 3 bases stayed unmatched. The DNA for the CDR3 is TGTGCCTGGAGTTCGGGACAGGCGCAGTACTTC. Amino acids: CAWSSGQAQYF.

This clonotype was observed many times. J is TRBJ1-2 and V is TRBV6-1; no firm D call. The CDR3 runs to 13 residues. The V end lost 7 bases, the J end lost 1 base, and 10 bases lay between the germline ends. Germline-derived CDR1 and CDR2 are MNHNS and SASEGT. The CDR3 DNA sequence: TGTGCCAGCACAGCCACTCTTAACTATGGCTACACCTTC. It specifies CASTATLNYGYTF.